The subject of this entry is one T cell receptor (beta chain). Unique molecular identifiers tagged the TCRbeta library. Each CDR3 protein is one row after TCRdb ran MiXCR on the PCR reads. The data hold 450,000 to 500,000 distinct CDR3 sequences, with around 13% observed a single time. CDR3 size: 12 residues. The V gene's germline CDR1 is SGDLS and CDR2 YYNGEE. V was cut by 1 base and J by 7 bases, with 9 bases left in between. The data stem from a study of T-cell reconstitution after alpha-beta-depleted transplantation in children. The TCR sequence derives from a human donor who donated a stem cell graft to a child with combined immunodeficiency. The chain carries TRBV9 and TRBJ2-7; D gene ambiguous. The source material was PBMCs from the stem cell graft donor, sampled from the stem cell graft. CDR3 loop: CASSVLGGEQYF. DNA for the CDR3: TGTGCCAGCAGCGTACTGGGTGGTGAGCAGTACTTC. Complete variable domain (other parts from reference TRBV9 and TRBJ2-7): DSGVTQTPKHLITATGQRVTLRCSPRSGDLSVYWYQQSLDQGLQFLIQYYNGEERAKGNILERFSAQQFPDLHSELNLSSLELGDSALYFCASSVLGGEQYFGPGTRLTVT.